Following are 32 T cell receptor beta chains from one sample sequenced in a study of T cell responses to AZD1222 COVID-19 vaccine. Produced via immunoSEQ multiplex PCR; TCRdb's table is partial and in-frame only. The profile covers about 210,000 clones, with over 80% appearing a single time and 1% to 1.5% taken by the ten largest. Sequenced here: peripheral blood, sampled on day 0 of AZD1222 vaccination. The receptors shown here come from an adult in good health.

The chain recombines TRBV7-9 with TRBJ1-2; 7 nucleotides match TRBD1. The germline gives CDR1 SEHNR, CDR2 FQNEAQ (reference sequence). There are 12 residues in the CDR3. V gave up 5 bases and J gave up 7 bases; unmatched junction bases: 4. CDR3 nucleotides: TGTGCCAGCAGCATAGGACAGGCTGGCTACACCTTC. It is translated as CASSIGQAGYTF. Looking up the rest from reference TRBV7-9 and TRBJ1-2 gives the full variable domain: DTGVSQNPRHKITKRGQNVTFRCDPISEHNRLYWYRQTLGQGPEFLTYFQNEAQLEKSRLLSDRFSAERPKGSFSTLEIQRTEQGDSAMYLCASSIGQAGYTFGSGTRLTVV.

This clone appeared once. The V gene is TRBV4-1, the J gene TRBJ2-7; TRBD1 matches at 9 bases. Germline CDR1 reads MGHRA; CDR2 reads YSYEKL. V dropped 3 bases and J dropped 1; count of bases not matched to a gene: 7. There are 16 residues in the CDR3. CDR3 loop: CASSHGDRGGSYEQYF. CDR3 nucleotides: TGCGCCAGCAGCCATGGAGACAGGGGGGGTTCCTACGAGCAGTACTTC.

Notes on this clone: Distinct nucleotide sequences in the sample also encode this CDR3. The chain joins TRBV12-3 or TRBV12-4 to TRBJ1-2, with D possibly being TRBD1 (5 bases). V was clipped by 1 base and J by 5 bases, with 8 bases between them. The CDR3 spans 13 residues. CDR3: CASSLGGEYGYTF. CDR3 bases: TGTGCCAGCAGTTTAGGGGGGGAATATGGCTACACCTTC.

The V gene is TRBV19, the J gene TRBJ2-2; D might be TRBD1 or TRBD2, each matching 5 bases. From germline, CDR1 is LNHDA and CDR2 SQIVND (reference sequence). The V gene lost 6 bases and the J gene lost 1 base, with 12 bases spanning the gap. This CDR3 comprises 15 residues. The DNA for the CDR3 is TGTGCCAGTAGCCCCATTGGGGGGAACACCGGGGAGCTGTTTTTT. It encodes CASSPIGGNTGELFF.

The chain is built from TRBV12-3 or TRBV12-4 and TRBJ2-1; 9 bases line up with TRBD1. The CDR3 is 12 residues long. Trimming removed 7 bases from V and 7 bases from J; junction bases left unmatched: 2. As DNA, the CDR3 is TGTGCCAGCAAGGACAGGGGTAATGAGCAGTTCTTC. Protein sequence: CASKDRGNEQFF.

The chain couples TRBV6-5 to TRBJ2-5, with D hard to call. The length of the CDR3 is 12 residues. Germline CDR1 MNHEY, CDR2 SVGAGI. V was pared by 4 bases and J by 5 bases, with 8 bases between. CDR3 residues: CASSSTRETQYF. CDR3 sequence (DNA): TGTGCCAGCAGTTCGACCAGGGAGACCCAGTACTTC.

The V call is TRBV9, the J call TRBJ2-3; either TRBD1 or TRBD2 may fit D (5 bases each). Germline CDR1 and CDR2: SGDLS and YYNGEE. The CDR3 has 16 residues. With 8 bases removed from V and 5 bases from J, the gap between germline ends came to 24 bases. The CDR3 here is CASSSGGQGVGDTQYF. CDR3 coding DNA: TGTGCCAGTTCTTCCGGCGGGCAGGGTGTTGGAGATACGCAGTATTTT.

The V call is TRBV21-1, the J call TRBJ2-7. TRBV21-1 is a recognized pseudogene. The CDR3 totals 14 residues. CDR3 protein: CASSKTSRHYEQYF. CDR3 bases: TGTGCCAGCAGCAAGACCTCCCGTCACTACGAGCAGTACTTC.

This chain joins TRBV30 and TRBJ2-7; 7 bases match TRBD1. The V gene end was trimmed by 1 base and the J gene end by 4 bases; junction bases not matched to a gene: 7. The CDR3 length is 14 residues. Germline V gene lookup returns CDR1 GTSNPN and CDR2 SVGIG (reference sequence). The CDR3, as DNA: TGTGCCTGGAGTGGAGCCCCAGGGGGTTACGAGCAGTACTTC. The encoded protein is CAWSGAPGGYEQYF.

V gene TRBV7-9 combines with J gene TRBJ2-1; weak D call: TRBD1 (6 bases). The V gene lost 2 bases and the J gene lost 5 bases, with 13 bases spanning the gap. The CDR3 covers 15 residues. Looked up from germline, CDR1 is SEHNR and CDR2 is FQNEAQ (reference sequence). As DNA, the CDR3 is TGTGCCAGCAGCTTATCCCGGGACATCAACAATGAGCAGTTCTTC. Protein product: CASSLSRDINNEQFF.

The genes are TRBV9 and TRBJ2-1; possibly TRBD1 or TRBD2 for D (6 bases each). The CDR3 sequence is 15 residues long. Trimming took off 4 bases at V and 3 bases at J, with 14 bases between the two ends. Germline loops: CDR1 SGDLS, CDR2 YYNGEE. The CDR3 sequence is CASSQIQGLYNEQFF. CDR3 coding DNA: TGTGCCAGCAGCCAGATACAGGGACTCTACAATGAGCAGTTCTTC.

This sequence joins TRBV11-2 and TRBJ2-1; D possibly uses TRBD1 or TRBD2 (5 bases each). Germline-derived CDR1 and CDR2 are SGHAT and FQNNGV. The CDR3 length is 14 residues. The V gene lost 4 bases and the J gene lost 2 bases, with 9 bases spanning the gap. CDR3 sequence reads: CASSYGAAYNEQFF. The CDR3 nucleotides read TGTGCCAGCAGCTACGGGGCCGCCTACAATGAGCAGTTCTTC.

This chain joins TRBV29-1 and TRBJ1-4; unclear D gene. The germline CDR1 and CDR2 sequences are SQVTM and ANQGSEA. V lost 7 bases and J 5 bases, leaving 11 bases between the germline ends. The CDR3 covers 12 residues. The CDR3 sequence: CSAGGVNEKLFF. The CDR3 DNA reads TGCAGCGCTGGAGGAGTGAATGAAAAACTGTTTTTT.

V and J are TRBV18 and TRBJ1-2, with 7 bases identical to TRBD1. Trimming took 0 bases from V and 4 from J; bases not matched to a gene: 2. Germline CDR1 KGHSH, CDR2 LQKENI. This CDR3 has 14 residues. CDR3 nucleotides: TGTGCCAGCTCACCACCTGCAGGGGGCTATGGCTACACCTTC. It codes for CASSPPAGGYGYTF.

The chain couples TRBV2 to TRBJ2-5, with 9 nucleotides matching TRBD1. Unmatched junction bases numbered 12, after V lost 5 bases and J lost 5 bases. The CDR3 is 16 residues long. The germline V gene has CDR1 SNHLY and CDR2 FYNNEI. This chain's CDR3 is CASSSSGTGNLETQYF. The DNA of the CDR3 is TGTGCCAGCAGTTCTTCCGGGACAGGGAATTTGGAGACCCAGTACTTC.

This clone was observed once. The chain employs TRBV5-1 and TRBJ2-3, with 7 bases identical to TRBD2. Per the germline V gene, CDR1 is SGHRS and CDR2 is YFSETQ. The trim removed 1 base at V and 0 bases at J, leaving 5 bases unmatched. This CDR3 contains 16 residues. This chain's CDR3 is CASSLMGGGSTDTQYF. CDR3 DNA: TGCGCCAGCAGCTTGATGGGCGGGGGTAGCACAGATACGCAGTATTTT.

This chain links TRBV30 with TRBJ2-5; 11 nucleotides match TRBD1. The V and J ends lost 3 bases and 5 bases, in that order; junction bases with no gene match: 8. This CDR3 contains 15 residues. Per germline, CDR1 GTSNPN and CDR2 SVGIG (reference sequence). The CDR3 reads CAWSRTGGFGETQYF. CDR3 coding DNA: TGTGCCTGGAGCCGGACAGGGGGCTTCGGGGAGACCCAGTACTTC.

The J gene is TRBJ2-7, the V gene TRBV19; the D gene is possibly TRBD2 (5 bases). Germline CDR1 is LNHDA and CDR2 is SQIVND (reference sequence). V was cut by 6 bases and J by 5 bases, with 20 bases left in between. The CDR3 sequence is 15 residues long. The CDR3 here is CASRPLTGSANEQYF. The CDR3 coding sequence is TGTGCCAGTAGACCACTCACGGGAAGCGCTAACGAGCAGTACTTC.

This clone was counted a single time. The rearrangement links TRBV7-2 to TRBJ1-1; D is unresolved. The CDR3 contains 13 residues. CDR1 SGHTA and CDR2 FQGNSA come from the germline V gene. Trimming cost V 1 base and J 8 bases, with 11 bases left between them. In nucleotides, the CDR3 is TGTGCCAGCAGCTTAGTCAGGACGGGGGAAGCTTTCTTT. This gives the protein CASSLVRTGEAFF.

This sequence joins TRBV24-1 and TRBJ1-1, with unresolved D. V shed 7 bases and J shed 5 bases, with 10 bases lying between them. Germline CDR1 and CDR2: KGHDR and SFDVKD. This CDR3 contains 12 residues. The CDR3 DNA is TGTGCCACCAGGGGTCCGGGAACTGAAGCTTTCTTT. Encoded protein: CATRGPGTEAFF.

The chain employs TRBV5-1 and TRBJ1-3, with D possibly TRBD1 on 5 matching bases. CDR1 is SGHRS, CDR2 YFSETQ, per germline. This CDR3 has 16 amino acids. The V end lost 4 bases, the J end lost 0 bases, and 14 bases lay between the germline ends. Here the CDR3 reads CASSETGFDSGNTIYF. The CDR3 nucleotides read TGCGCCAGCAGCGAAACAGGTTTCGACTCTGGAAACACCATATATTTT.

J is TRBJ1-4 and V is TRBV5-6, with D hard to call. The ends were cut back, 0 bases at V and 5 bases at J, with 5 bases in the middle. CDR3 size: 13 residues. Germline V CDR1 and CDR2: SGHDT, YYEEEE. CDR3 bases: TGTGCCAGCAGCTTGGGGGTAAATGAAAAACTGTTTTTT. Its protein product is CASSLGVNEKLFF.

The chain links TRBV2 to TRBJ2-5; D is unclear. Trimming removed 6 bases at V and 5 bases at J, with 4 bases between. Looked up from germline, CDR1 is SNHLY and CDR2 is FYNNEI. The CDR3 is made up of 10 amino acids. The CDR3 is CASSSETQYF. Written as DNA, the CDR3 is TGTGCCAGCAGCTCGGAGACCCAGTACTTC.

The V gene is TRBV18, the J gene TRBJ2-4; the D gene could be TRBD1 or TRBD2 (6 bases each). This CDR3 spans 16 amino acids. V lost 6 bases, J lost 4 bases, and 19 bases lay in between. The germline V gene has CDR1 KGHSH and CDR2 LQKENI. The CDR3 here is CASSELPRRGKNIQYF. The CDR3 bases are TGTGCCAGCTCGGAACTACCCAGGAGGGGGAAAAACATTCAGTACTTC.

In its sample, this clone was seen once. The chain carries TRBV5-1 and TRBJ2-1; a weak D match, TRBD1 (6 bases). This CDR3 region has 13 residues. Germline V gene data show CDR1 as SGHRS and CDR2 as YFSETQ. V gave up 4 bases and J gave up 7 bases, with 12 bases separating them. The CDR3 DNA follows: TGCGCCAGCAGCCCCGGACAGTATAATGAGCAGTTCTTC. Encoded protein: CASSPGQYNEQFF.

The rearrangement uses TRBV6-5 and TRBJ1-1; D ambiguous. Trimming removed 4 bases at V and 0 bases at J, with 6 bases between. CDR1 and CDR2 (germline): MNHEY, SVGAGI. The CDR3 sequence is 13 residues long. Here the CDR3 reads CASSSTVNTEAFF. As DNA, the CDR3 is TGTGCCAGCAGTTCTACAGTGAACACTGAAGCTTTCTTT.

The rearrangement links TRBV28 to TRBJ2-1; 9 nucleotides align to TRBD1. V lost 1 base and J lost 7; bases outside the gene matches: 8. Germline V lookup: CDR1 MDHEN, CDR2 SYDVKM. This CDR3 contains 16 residues. The CDR3 region has the DNA TGTGCCAGCAGTTTATCGAGGACAGGGGTACCGAATGAGCAGTTCTTC. Translated, it gives CASSLSRTGVPNEQFF.

This clone was counted a few times. The chain joins TRBV5-1 to TRBJ1-2; tentatively, D is TRBD1 (5 bases). V shed 7 bases and J shed 6 bases, with 16 bases lying between them. The CDR3 has 13 residues. The germline V gene encodes CDR1 SGHRS and CDR2 YFSETQ. The CDR3 sequence is CASRNAVGDGYTF. The CDR3 coding sequence is TGCGCCAGCCGGAACGCGGTGGGGGATGGCTACACCTTC.

The J gene is TRBJ1-1, the V gene TRBV29-1, with a tentative D call TRBD1 (5 bases). The CDR3 consists of 11 residues. V was shortened by 5 bases and J by 5 bases, with 9 bases between the two germline ends. Germline assignment: CDR1 SQVTM and CDR2 ANQGSEA. The CDR3 here is CSVKGWTEAFF. The DNA of the CDR3 is TGCAGCGTTAAGGGGTGGACTGAAGCTTTCTTT.

This chain connects TRBV7-9 to TRBJ1-2; 7 nucleotides align to TRBD1. CDR1 and CDR2 from the germline V gene are SEHNR and FQNEAQ (reference sequence). The CDR3 runs to 14 residues. The J segment lost 3 bases and the V segment lost 5 bases, leaving 6 bases of the junction unmatched. The CDR3 DNA reads as TGTGCCAGCAGCCCCCGGGACAGAGACTATGGCTACACCTTC. This gives the protein CASSPRDRDYGYTF.

DNA for the CDR3: TGTGCCAGTAGGGGACAGGGGGGATACAATGAGCAGTTCTTC. Protein product: CASRGQGGYNEQFF. V and J are TRBV19 and TRBJ2-1; 11 bases are shared with TRBD1. CDR3 length: 14 amino acids. Germline assignment: CDR1 LNHDA and CDR2 SQIVND (reference sequence). V dropped 6 bases and J dropped 4; count of bases not matched to a gene: 2.

This chain connects TRBV27 to TRBJ2-3; D ambiguous. With 6 bases removed from V and 3 bases from J, the gap between germline ends came to 7 bases. CDR3 length: 12 residues. Germline V gene data show CDR1 as MNHEY and CDR2 as SMNVEV (reference sequence). This CDR3 reads CASRGRTDTQYF. The CDR3 DNA reads TGTGCCAGCAGAGGAAGAACAGATACGCAGTATTTT.